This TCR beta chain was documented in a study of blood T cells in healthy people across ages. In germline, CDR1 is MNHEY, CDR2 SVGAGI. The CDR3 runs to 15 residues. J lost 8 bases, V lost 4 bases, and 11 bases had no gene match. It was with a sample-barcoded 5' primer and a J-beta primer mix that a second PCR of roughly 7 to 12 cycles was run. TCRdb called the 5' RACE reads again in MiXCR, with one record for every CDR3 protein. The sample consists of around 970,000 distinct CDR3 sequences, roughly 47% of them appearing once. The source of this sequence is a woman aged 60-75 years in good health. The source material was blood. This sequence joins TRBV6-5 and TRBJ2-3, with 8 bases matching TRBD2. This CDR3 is CASSSPGLGLGTQYF. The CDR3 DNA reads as TGTGCCAGCAGTTCTCCGGGACTAGGGTTAGGTACGCAGTATTTT.